This T cell receptor beta chain was recovered during a study of blood T cell repertoires in COVID-19. Study-wide background: The United States, Italy and Spain supplied acute and convalescent COVID-19 samples. Sources were T cells, B-cell-depleted T cells, or PBMCs; the material itself was cDNA or gDNA.

Per the germline V gene, CDR1 is MNHEY and CDR2 is SVGEGT. The CDR3 extends over 18 amino acids. The J segment lost 2 bases and the V segment lost 2 bases, leaving 13 bases of the junction unmatched. Under the authors' procedure: From reference gene primer amplification, estimates of nucleated cell counts were derived. TCRdb's table, derived via immunoSEQ multiplex PCR, lists solely in-frame clones and lacks some. The V and J calls and clone size come from that table; D and trimming were worked out from the DNA. The sample lists about 74,000 clones; 88% were seen once. Sequenced material: peripheral blood. J is TRBJ2-3 and V is TRBV6-2 or TRBV6-3, with 7 bases that match TRBD1. The clonotype originates from a man between 65 and 85 years old with active or convalescent COVID-19. CDR3 region: CASSYKIRDRAFTDTQYF. In nucleotides, the CDR3 is TGTGCCAGCAGTTACAAGATAAGAGACAGGGCCTTCACAGATACGCAGTATTTT.